Listed below are T cell receptor beta chains from one sample, sequenced in a study of cytomegalovirus exposure and HLA in healthy donors. Method: immunoSEQ multiplex PCR; TCRdb's copy keeps in-frame clones and lacks some. The repertoire has about 140,000 clones, around 65% of them found once; the top ten carry less than 2%. The sample consisted of PBMCs. The receptors were sampled from a male donor in good health and CMV-seronegative. CDR3s include the opening cysteine and the closing phenylalanine or tryptophan. D genes are given only for firm matches. Rows give clone size only sometimes, using once, few, many, or a class for an expanded clone.

abundance	v_gene	d_gene	j_gene	CDR3aa	CDR3nt
NA	TRBV5-1	NA	TRBJ2-7	CASSLMEGEQYF	TGCGCCAGCAGCTTGATGGAGGGGGAGCAGTACTTC
NA	TRBV4-1	NA	TRBJ1-1	CASSPLGVPYRLF	TGCGCCAGCAGCCCCTTAGGAGTACCCTACCGCCTTTTT
NA	TRBV27	TRBD2	TRBJ2-7	CASSSGVAGGYEQYF	TGTGCCAGCAGTTCAGGTGTAGCGGGGGGCTACGAGCAGTACTTC
NA	TRBV30	NA	TRBJ1-3	CAWSVPGTGNTIYF	TGTGCCTGGAGTGTACCCGGGACTGGAAACACCATATATTTT
NA	TRBV19	NA	TRBJ1-2	CASSIDGTLTLRYGYAF	TGTGCCAGTAGTATCGATGGGACTCTCACTCTTCGCTATGGCTACGCCTTC
NA	TRBV5-4	TRBD1	TRBJ1-4	CASSLTGGGEKLFF	TGTGCCAGCAGCTTGACAGGGGGTGGTGAAAAACTGTTTTTT
NA	TRBV7-9	NA	TRBJ2-2	CASSLSSVTNTGELFF	TGTGCCAGCAGCCTTTCTAGCGTCACGAACACCGGGGAGCTGTTTTTT
NA	TRBV7-9	NA	TRBJ1-2	CASSFGGDLGGYTF	TGTGCCAGCAGCTTCGGAGGAGACTTGGGGGGCTACACCTTC
NA	TRBV27	NA	TRBJ1-6	CASSLRDSTGSPLHF	TGTGCCAGCAGTTTAAGGGACTCCACGGGTTCACCCCTCCACTTT
few	TRBV5-1	TRBD1	TRBJ2-3	CASSRRQGNTDTQYF	TGCGCCAGCAGCCGCAGACAGGGGAACACAGATACGCAGTATTTT
NA	TRBV9	TRBD1	TRBJ1-5	CASSPTGDIQPQHF	TGTGCCAGCAGCCCAACAGGGGACATTCAGCCCCAGCATTTT
NA	TRBV5-4	TRBD1	TRBJ1-1	CASSLMTGNGEAFF	TGTGCCAGCAGCTTAATGACAGGGAACGGTGAAGCTTTCTTT
NA	TRBV7-6	NA	TRBJ1-4	CASSESGALGKLFF	TGTGCCAGCAGCGAGTCAGGGGCTCTCGGAAAACTGTTTTTT
NA	TRBV12-5	NA	TRBJ2-2	CASGSGQMNTGELFF	TGTGCTAGTGGTTCCGGACAGATGAACACCGGGGAGCTGTTTTTT
once	TRBV18	TRBD1	TRBJ2-7	CASSQNRDRGHEQYF	TGTGCCAGCTCACAGAACCGGGACAGGGGGCACGAGCAGTACTTC
few	TRBV11-1	NA	TRBJ1-3	CASSFTGNKNTIYF	TGTGCCAGCAGCTTCACCGGGAATAAGAACACCATATATTTT
NA	TRBV7-9	TRBD1	TRBJ1-1	CASSPWTGGSPEAFF	TGTGCCAGCAGCCCGTGGACAGGGGGCAGTCCTGAAGCTTTCTTT
once	TRBV29-1	NA	TRBJ1-3	CRVDIGNTIYF	TGCCGGGTAGATATAGGAAACACCATATATTTT
NA	TRBV6-1	NA	TRBJ1-5	CASGRNQPQHF	TGTGCCAGCGGGCGCAATCAGCCCCAGCATTTT
few	TRBV7-9	NA	TRBJ1-4	CASSWTDTNEKLFF	TGTGCCAGCAGCTGGACAGATACTAATGAAAAACTGTTTTTT
NA	TRBV19	TRBD1	TRBJ1-2	CASSSGQGAPYGYTF	TGTGCCAGTAGTTCGGGACAGGGGGCCCCCTATGGCTACACCTTC
few	TRBV10-3	TRBD1	TRBJ1-1	CAATGELDTEAFF	TGTGCCGCCACAGGGGAATTGGACACTGAAGCTTTCTTT
NA	TRBV29-1	TRBD1	TRBJ2-1	CSAKTGSSSYNEQFF	TGCAGCGCCAAGACAGGGTCGAGCTCCTACAATGAGCAGTTCTTC
NA	TRBV19	TRBD2	TRBJ2-7	CASSPGGGTYYEQYF	TGTGCCAGTAGTCCCGGGGGGGGCACTTACTACGAGCAGTACTTC
NA	TRBV10-3	NA	TRBJ1-6	CAIIPGQWRYNSPLHF	TGTGCCATCATTCCAGGACAGTGGCGGTATAATTCACCCCTCCACTTT
NA	TRBV19	TRBD1	TRBJ1-2	CASGQGRHTF	TGTGCCAGTGGACAGGGGCGCCACACCTTC
few	TRBV7-6	NA	TRBJ2-5	CASSSRAETQYF	TGTGCCAGCAGCTCCCGAGCAGAGACCCAGTACTTC
NA	TRBV9	NA	TRBJ2-2	CASSVDDLRGPGELFF	TGTGCCAGCAGCGTAGATGACCTCAGGGGACCCGGGGAGCTGTTTTTT
NA	TRBV29-1	NA	TRBJ2-7	CSVALGVEGHEQYF	TGCAGCGTAGCGCTTGGGGTTGAGGGCCACGAGCAGTACTTC
few	TRBV19	TRBD1	TRBJ2-7	CASSITGTGGNEQYF	TGTGCCAGTAGTATTACCGGGACAGGGGGCAACGAGCAGTACTTC
few	TRBV28	NA	TRBJ2-2	CASSLGRVTGELFF	TGTGCCAGCAGTTTAGGCAGGGTAACCGGGGAGCTGTTTTTT
NA	TRBV6-5	TRBD1	TRBJ1-6	CASSYRTGGNSPLHF	TGTGCCAGCAGTTACCGGACAGGGGGCAATTCACCCCTCCACTTT
NA	TRBV30	NA	TRBJ1-2	CAWSPAGAGYTF	TGTGCCTGGAGTCCGGCAGGGGCTGGCTACACCTTC
NA	TRBV9	NA	TRBJ2-7	CASSVGLEVSYEQYF	TGTGCCAGCAGCGTGGGACTCGAAGTCTCCTACGAGCAGTACTTC
NA	TRBV6-6	NA	TRBJ2-2	CASSYRGGTGELFF	TGTGCCAGCAGTTACAGGGGTGGCACCGGGGAGCTGTTTTTT
few	TRBV12-5	NA	TRBJ1-2	CASGLSGGTRAYGYTF	TGTGCTAGTGGTTTGTCGGGGGGGACCCGGGCCTATGGCTACACCTTC
few	TRBV5-6	TRBD1	TRBJ1-5	CASSLTGGDQPQHF	TGTGCCAGCAGCCTGACAGGGGGAGATCAGCCCCAGCATTTT
NA	TRBV11-2	TRBD2	TRBJ2-7	CASSLGSGGRAYEQYF	TGTGCCAGCAGCTTAGGTAGCGGGGGCCGCGCCTACGAGCAGTACTTC
NA	TRBV5-1	NA	TRBJ1-6	CASSLGFDRSNNSPLHF	TGCGCCAGCAGCTTGGGATTCGACAGGAGCAATAATTCACCCCTCCACTTT
NA	TRBV4-3	TRBD2	TRBJ2-2	CASSSIAGGPPGELFF	TGCGCCAGCAGCTCAATAGCGGGGGGGCCCCCCGGGGAGCTGTTTTTT
few	TRBV7-8	NA	TRBJ1-5	CATTPTGSGNQPQHF	TGTGCCACCACACCAACAGGGTCGGGCAATCAGCCCCAGCATTTT
NA	TRBV19	TRBD2	TRBJ2-2	CASRREGPGELFF	TGTGCCAGTAGGCGGGAGGGGCCCGGGGAGCTGTTTTTT
few	TRBV19	NA	TRBJ1-1	CASSITVEGTEAFF	TGTGCCAGTAGTATAACGGTGGAGGGCACTGAAGCTTTCTTT
NA	TRBV30	NA	TRBJ1-2	CAWSVTGSEYGYTF	TGTGCCTGGAGTGTGACAGGCTCGGAATATGGCTACACCTTC
NA	TRBV25-1	TRBD2	TRBJ2-5	CASSESAGEETQYF	TGTGCCAGCAGTGAATCGGCGGGGGAAGAGACCCAGTACTTC
NA	TRBV11-2	NA	TRBJ1-1	CASSFDRTPLAAFF	TGTGCCAGCAGCTTCGACAGGACTCCTCTTGCGGCTTTCTTT
once	TRBV27	NA	TRBJ2-7	CASSRTINGGYEQYF	TGTGCCAGCAGCCGTACCATCAATGGAGGGTACGAGCAGTACTTC
NA	TRBV5-1	NA	TRBJ2-3	CASSLEGQFSTDTQYF	TGCGCCAGCAGCTTGGAAGGACAGTTTAGCACAGATACGCAGTATTTT
NA	TRBV6-1	NA	TRBJ1-2	CASSEASGSGYGYTF	TGTGCCAGCAGTGAAGCGTCGGGTTCGGGTTATGGCTACACCTTC
NA	TRBV10-3	NA	TRBJ1-3	CAINSRPNDGNTIYF	TGTGCCATCAACAGCAGGCCGAACGATGGAAACACCATATATTTT
NA	TRBV5-1	TRBD2	TRBJ2-1	CASSPGLAGSHNEQFF	TGCGCCAGCAGCCCGGGACTAGCGGGGTCCCACAATGAGCAGTTCTTC